One sample yielded the 32 T cell receptor beta chains listed below, sequenced in a study of human T cells and chemical hapten exposure. Sample time point: pre-sensitization, week 0. Stated treatment: therapeutic diphenylcyclopropenone sensitization with weekly scalp DPC. Extraction of total RNA was performed on unfractionated whole blood. TCRdb re-called the RACE reads through MiXCR, storing one row per CDR3 protein. Of about 52,000 distinct CDR3 sequences in the sample, 8.5% to 10% were seen once. The source was whole blood, collected in connection with sensitization to the hapten diphenylcyclopropenone (DPC). These receptors were obtained from a woman under 40 with alopecia areata. Some clones in this sample may be carry-over from other donors' samples.

The J gene is TRBJ1-1, the V gene TRBV7-2; TRBD1 aligns across 7 bases. Trimming at V came to 3 bases and at J to 7 bases, leaving 5 bases not matched to a gene. The length of the CDR3 is 13 residues. CDR1 is SGHTA, CDR2 FQGNSA, per germline. CDR3 sequence (DNA): TGTGCCAGCAGCTTCACAGGGGCAGGTGAAGCTTTCTTT. Translating gives CASSFTGAGEAFF.

This clonotype has only a few counts. The J gene is TRBJ2-7, the V gene TRBV5-1; D ambiguous. Germline lookup yields CDR1 SGHRS and CDR2 YFSETQ. This CDR3 is built from 11 residues. The V end lost 0 bases, the J end lost 6 bases, and 4 bases lay between the germline ends. CDR3 sequence: CASSLDIEQYF. DNA of the CDR3: TGCGCCAGCAGCTTGGATATCGAGCAGTACTTC.

There are many counts of this clonotype. CDR3 region: CASSPTIRGGGDTQYF. CDR3 DNA sequence: TGTGCCAGCAGCCCGACAATCAGGGGAGGAGGGGATACGCAGTATTTT. The rearrangement links TRBV2 to TRBJ2-3, with D perhaps TRBD1 or TRBD2 (6 bases each). The CDR3 extends over 16 amino acids. With 6 bases removed from V and 6 bases from J, the gap between germline ends came to 22 bases. The germline gives CDR1 SNHLY, CDR2 FYNNEI.

In DNA, the CDR3 is TGTGCCAGCAGCTTAGTGCCTAGCGGGGGGGCCGGTCGGAATGAGCAGTTCTTC. This translates into CASSLVPSGGAGRNEQFF. This sequence joins TRBV7-2 and TRBJ2-1; 12 bases line up with TRBD2. Germline CDR1 and CDR2: SGHTA and FQGNSA. This CDR3 is 18 amino acids long. V shed 1 base, J shed 7 bases, and the junction held 11 bases outside the gene matches.

This clonotype has a handful of counts. The chain links TRBV4-3 to TRBJ2-7; no firm D call. The CDR3 runs to 12 residues. The germline gives CDR1 LGHNA, CDR2 YSLEER. Trimming shortened V by 1 base and J by 6 bases, and 7 bases separated the two germline ends. The CDR3 DNA reads as TGCGCCAGCAGCCAAGGGTTTAGCGAGCAGTACTTC. The encoded protein is CASSQGFSEQYF.

This clonotype has ten or more counts. V gene TRBV7-2 combines with J gene TRBJ2-2, with a weak D call TRBD1 (6 bases). The CDR3 length is 17 residues. Germline CDR1 and CDR2: SGHTA and FQGNSA. The V end was cut by 5 bases, the J end by 0 bases, with 16 bases between. As DNA, the CDR3 is TGTGCCAGCAGCCCCAGATCCGGGACAACGAACACCGGGGAGCTGTTTTTT. Translating gives CASSPRSGTTNTGELFF.

This clonotype was counted a few times. The rearrangement joins TRBV19 to TRBJ2-7, with 9 bases aligning to TRBD1. The length of the CDR3 is 16 residues. In germline, CDR1 is LNHDA, CDR2 SQIVND (reference sequence). Germline trimming cut 3 bases from V and 5 bases from J; bases unmatched to any gene: 11. The CDR3 DNA reads as TGTGCCAGTAGTATTTCCCGGACAGGGGCCCGTAACGAGCAGTACTTC. It is translated as CASSISRTGARNEQYF.

This clonotype was recorded a few times. This chain joins TRBV6-6 and TRBJ1-2, with D possibly matching TRBD1 (5 bases). Trimming pared 0 bases from V and 7 bases from J, leaving 15 bases between. The CDR3 has 15 residues. Germline CDR1 reads MNHNY; CDR2 reads SVGAGI (reference sequence). CDR3 region: CASSYSSSGVAGYTF. In DNA form, the CDR3 reads TGTGCCAGCAGTTACTCCTCTTCGGGGGTCGCTGGCTACACCTTC.

This clonotype was seen repeatedly, ten times or more. This chain connects TRBV4-1 to TRBJ2-3; D call uncertain. Germline lookup yields CDR1 MGHRA and CDR2 YSYEKL. V lost 5 bases, J lost 10 bases, and 7 bases lay in between. The CDR3 spans 10 residues. The CDR3 loop is CASSGEAQYF. The CDR3 DNA reads as TGCGCCAGCAGCGGGGAAGCGCAGTATTTT.

Many counts were recorded for this clonotype. V gene TRBV7-3 combines with J gene TRBJ2-1; the match to TRBD1 covers 11 bases. In germline, CDR1 is SGHTA, CDR2 FQGTGA. Unmatched junction bases numbered 6, after V lost 5 bases and J lost 6 bases. CDR3 length: 15 residues. The CDR3 DNA is TGTGCCAGCAGCCTGGGACAGGGGGGACTCAATGAGCAGTTCTTC. This codes for CASSLGQGGLNEQFF.

This clonotype was seen more than once but under ten times. The chain has TRBV7-2 and TRBJ2-3; D ambiguous. With 3 bases removed from V and 3 bases from J, the gap between germline ends came to 7 bases. Germline V gene lookup returns CDR1 SGHTA and CDR2 FQGNSA. The CDR3 has 13 amino acids. The CDR3 loop reads CASSLWVTDTQYF. The CDR3, as DNA: TGTGCCAGCAGCTTGTGGGTAACAGATACGCAGTATTTT.

This clonotype turned up a few times. The chain has TRBV11-2 and TRBJ2-7, with 8 bases matching TRBD1. V shed 4 bases, J shed 9 bases, and the junction held 17 bases outside the gene matches. Germline assignment: CDR1 SGHAT and CDR2 FQNNGV. This CDR3 comprises 16 residues. CDR3 sequence (DNA): TGTGCCAGCAGCTCCCCCGGGACAGGAATCTGTACTGTGCAGTACTTC. Encoded protein: CASSSPGTGICTVQYF.

The chain couples TRBV19 to TRBJ1-5; 10 bases match TRBD1. V gave up 7 bases and J gave up 3 bases; unmatched junction bases: 6. There are 15 residues in the CDR3. CDR1 is LNHDA and CDR2 is SQIVND in the germline V gene (reference sequence). The CDR3 DNA reads as TGTGCCAGTAATAAGGGACAGGGGCACAATCAGCCCCAGCATTTT. Protein: CASNKGQGHNQPQHF.

The CDR3 loop is CASSSRSSTDTQYF. DNA of the CDR3: TGTGCCAGCAGTTCGAGATCTAGCACAGATACGCAGTATTTT. V is TRBV7-2 and J is TRBJ2-3; D is ambiguous. Germline V gene sequence: CDR1 SGHTA, CDR2 FQGNSA. There are 14 residues in the CDR3. Trimming removed 6 bases from V and 0 bases from J, with 10 bases in between.

This clonotype occurred many times. The chain links TRBV28 to TRBJ1-1; D is possibly TRBD1 (6 bases). The CDR3 length is 14 residues. The V end lost 5 bases, the J end lost 2 bases, and 12 bases lay between the germline ends. In germline, CDR1 is MDHEN, CDR2 SYDVKM. The DNA of the CDR3 is TGTGCCAGCAGTACTCAGGGGCCTAACACTGAAGCTTTCTTT. It yields the protein CASSTQGPNTEAFF. Variable domain in full (rest from reference TRBV28 and TRBJ1-1): DVKVTQSSRYLVKRTGEKVFLECVQDMDHENMFWYRQDPGLGLRLIYFSYDVKMKEKGDIPEGYSVSREKKERFSLILESASTNQTSMYLCASSTQGPNTEAFFGQGTRLTVV.

This clonotype appeared a few times. The chain carries TRBV7-3 and TRBJ2-3; 7 nucleotides match TRBD2. Germline lookup yields CDR1 SGHTA and CDR2 FQGTGA. The CDR3 contains 15 residues. After removal of 1 base from V and 4 bases from J, the junction contained 5 bases not matched to a gene. The CDR3 spells CASSLIAGVADTQYF. The DNA of the CDR3 is TGTGCCAGCAGCTTAATCGCGGGGGTGGCAGATACGCAGTATTTT.

The table lists this clonotype with a few counts. This chain joins TRBV7-2 and TRBJ2-3; D may be TRBD2 (5 bases). Germline V gives CDR1 SGHTA, CDR2 FQGNSA. Trimming took 3 bases from V and 0 from J, leaving 13 bases between them. The CDR3 contains 16 residues. The DNA of the CDR3 is TGTGCCAGCAGCTTGGACGGGGTCTCAAGCACAGATACGCAGTATTTT. Its protein is CASSLDGVSSTDTQYF.

The V and J genes are TRBV5-1 and TRBJ2-3; the match to TRBD1 covers 10 bases. The germline V gene has CDR1 SGHRS and CDR2 YFSETQ. The V gene end was trimmed by 0 bases and the J gene end by 3 bases; junction bases not matched to a gene: 4. The CDR3 extends over 16 amino acids. The CDR3 loop reads CASSLAGQGVTDTQYF. The CDR3 DNA follows: TGCGCCAGCAGCTTGGCAGGACAGGGGGTGACAGATACGCAGTATTTT.

This clonotype occurred many times. The V call is TRBV6-6, the J call TRBJ2-2, with TRBD1 matching over 8 bases. Looked up from germline, CDR1 is MNHNY and CDR2 is SVGAGI (reference sequence). After removal of 0 bases from V and 6 bases from J, the junction contained 3 bases not matched to a gene. The CDR3 is 15 amino acids. The CDR3 nucleotides read TGTGCCAGCAGTTACTCGAGGACAGGGCCCGGGGAGCTGTTTTTT. It encodes CASSYSRTGPGELFF.

This clonotype came up many times. The chain carries TRBV27 and TRBJ2-3; D call uncertain. This CDR3 is built from 14 residues. Trimming removed 5 bases from V and 4 bases from J, with 13 bases in between. CDR1 is MNHEY and CDR2 is SMNVEV in the germline V gene (reference sequence). CDR3 in amino acids: CASSPRIPPDTQYF. As DNA, the CDR3 is TGTGCCAGCAGTCCGCGAATCCCCCCAGATACGCAGTATTTT.

This clonotype was seen at least ten times. The chain carries TRBV4-2 and TRBJ1-4, with no clear D. Germline CDR1 and CDR2: LGHNA and YNFKEQ. CDR3 size: 15 residues. The germline V and J ends were trimmed by 0 bases and 5 bases, with 10 bases remaining between them. In DNA form, the CDR3 reads TGTGCCAGCAGCCAAGATGCGCAGCTCAATGAAAAACTGTTTTTT. Protein sequence: CASSQDAQLNEKLFF.

This clonotype has more than one count but fewer than ten. V gene TRBV7-9 combines with J gene TRBJ2-7; perhaps TRBD2 as D (6 bases). The CDR3 is made up of 16 amino acids. Germline V gene lookup returns CDR1 SEHNR and CDR2 FQNEAQ (reference sequence). Trimming removed 2 bases from V and 0 bases from J, with 14 bases in between. The CDR3 coding sequence is TGTGCCAGCAGCTTAACCGGGACTGGGAGCTCCTACGAGCAGTACTTC. Its translation is CASSLTGTGSSYEQYF.

This clonotype came up a few times. The V and J genes are TRBV9 and TRBJ2-5; D is undetermined. This CDR3 region has 11 residues. The V end was cut by 0 bases, the J end by 3 bases, with 0 bases between. Germline V lookup: CDR1 SGDLS, CDR2 YYNGEE. CDR3 amino acids: CASSVEETQYF. CDR3 nucleotide sequence: TGTGCCAGCAGCGTAGAAGAGACCCAGTACTTC.

The chain is built from TRBV7-9 and TRBJ1-1, with D possibly TRBD1 on 5 matching bases. From germline, CDR1 is SEHNR and CDR2 FQNEAQ (reference sequence). The V and J ends lost 7 bases and 0 bases respectively, with 18 bases between them. This CDR3 spans 16 amino acids. The CDR3 loop is CASTLGGAGMNTEAFF. DNA for the CDR3: TGTGCCAGCACCCTTGGAGGGGCTGGGATGAACACTGAAGCTTTCTTT.

This clonotype showed up just a few times. This chain connects TRBV20-1 to TRBJ2-2, with D possibly called TRBD1 or TRBD2 (5 bases each). Per germline, CDR1 DFQATT and CDR2 SNEGSKA (reference sequence). Trimming removed 3 bases at V and 3 bases at J, with 26 bases between. The CDR3 has 19 amino acids. In nucleotides, the CDR3 is TGCAGTGCTAGGGCCCGTAGGGGAGATCTACGCTCACACACCGGGGAGCTGTTTTTT. Translating it yields CSARARRGDLRSHTGELFF.

This clonotype was counted ten times or more. The V gene is TRBV19, the J gene TRBJ2-3; perhaps TRBD1 as D (5 bases). The germline V gene encodes CDR1 LNHDA and CDR2 SQIVND (reference sequence). The CDR3 runs to 15 residues. Trimming left V 7 bases short and J 3 bases short, with 17 bases between. CDR3 sequence: CASKNGRATTDTQYF. For the CDR3, the DNA is TGTGCCAGTAAAAACGGCAGGGCGACGACAGATACGCAGTATTTT.

This clonotype was detected only a few times. The V call is TRBV12-3 or TRBV12-4, the J call TRBJ2-6; maybe TRBD2 (6 bases). V shed 8 bases and J shed 0 bases, with 14 bases lying between them. This CDR3 spans 16 amino acids. The CDR3 DNA sequence: TGTGCCAGCCGGAGGGAGGAGAGCTCTGGGGCCAACGTCCTGACTTTC. Translating it yields CASRREESSGANVLTF.

This clonotype appeared a few times. This chain uses TRBV20-1 with TRBJ2-7, with D perhaps matching TRBD1 (5 bases). The germline gives CDR1 DFQATT, CDR2 SNEGSKA (reference sequence). Trimming stripped 3 bases from V and 3 bases from J, with 18 bases between. This CDR3 has 15 residues. The CDR3 coding sequence is TGCAGTGCTAGCAGGTCGGGCAGGGTGGGCTACGAGCAGTACTTC. It translates to CSASRSGRVGYEQYF.

This clonotype was seen at least ten times. In DNA form, the CDR3 reads TGCGCCAGCAGCCATGGACAGGGGGATAATTCACCCCTCCACTTT. This codes for CASSHGQGDNSPLHF. This chain uses TRBV5-1 with TRBJ1-6; 10 nucleotides agree with TRBD1. The V and J ends lost 4 bases and 5 bases, in that order; junction bases with no gene match: 3. The germline V gene has CDR1 SGHRS and CDR2 YFSETQ. This CDR3 is 15 amino acids long.

The chain is built from TRBV30 and TRBJ1-1; tentative D call: TRBD1 (6 bases). CDR1 and CDR2 from the germline V gene are GTSNPN and SVGIG (reference sequence). This CDR3 has 13 residues. V was trimmed by 4 bases and J by 8 bases, leaving 17 bases between them. CDR3 bases: TGTGCCTGGACCACCGGGACACTCGGCGAAGCTTTCTTT. Translation gives CAWTTGTLGEAFF.

This clonotype was counted a few times. The chain recombines TRBV5-1 with TRBJ2-3, with no clear D. The CDR3 covers 15 residues. Germline CDR1 SGHRS, CDR2 YFSETQ. With 0 bases removed from V and 0 bases from J, the gap between germline ends came to 8 bases. CDR3 sequence reads: CASSLGDPSTDTQYF. The CDR3 DNA reads TGCGCCAGCAGCTTGGGCGACCCTAGCACAGATACGCAGTATTTT.

V gene TRBV6-5 combines with J gene TRBJ2-7, with TRBD1 matching 9 bases. With 7 bases clipped from V and 0 bases from J, the junction kept 4 bases outside the gene matches. The CDR3 loop spans 14 amino acids. CDR1 is MNHEY and CDR2 is SVGAGI in the germline V gene. The CDR3 DNA is TGTGCCAGCAAAAGACAGGGGGGCTCCTACGAGCAGTACTTC. This gives the protein CASKRQGGSYEQYF.